The subject of this entry is one T cell receptor (beta chain). These data are taken from a study of blood T cell repertoires in COVID-19. Assay: immunoSEQ multiplex PCR; the TCRdb copy retains only in-frame clones and omits some. The sample contains 210,000 or so clones, around four fifths of which appear only once. The CDR3 consists of 13 residues. V lost 6 bases and J lost 1, with 8 bases in between. The germline V gene encodes CDR1 MNHEY and CDR2 SVGAGI. This sequence was found in a woman older than 75 with active or convalescent COVID-19. Sequenced: peripheral blood. The chain joins TRBV6-5 to TRBJ2-3; D is undetermined. The CDR3 protein is CASRAVGTDTQYF. As DNA, the CDR3 is TGTGCCAGCAGGGCGGTCGGCACAGATACGCAGTATTTT.